Listed below are T cell receptor beta chains from one sample, sequenced in a study of shared clonotypes between healthy human individuals. Libraries were prepared by immunoSEQ multiplex PCR; TCRdb keeps only in-frame clonotypes and omits some of them. The table has 2 million to 2.5 million clones, approximately 94% seen once; the top ten hold 1.1%. Input material: naive CD8+ T cells sorted from blood. These TCRs come from a man between 18 and 29 years old in good health. Both conserved end residues are part of each CDR3. Fields, in order: J gene, D gene, V gene, clone size, CDR3 DNA, CDR3 protein. A D gene is named only where the DNA matches it firmly. The listing skips clone size in some rows; elsewhere it reads once, few, many or a size class.

TRBJ2-5 NA TRBV25-1 NA TGTGCCAGCAGTGAGAGGGAACAGACCCAGTACTTC CASSEREQTQYF
TRBJ1-1 NA TRBV19 NA TGTGCCAGTAGTAGTTGGGGAGCTGAAGCTTTCTTT CASSSWGAEAFF
TRBJ2-7 TRBD2 TRBV2 NA TGTGCCAGCAGTGAAGAAGCGGGGATGACCTACGAGCAGTACTTC CASSEEAGMTYEQYF
TRBJ2-2 NA TRBV29-1 NA TGCAGCGTTGTAGGGGCGGCCCCGAGGGGCACCGGGGAGCTGTTTTTT CSVVGAAPRGTGELFF
TRBJ2-2 NA TRBV19 NA TGTGCCATTCTACTGAACACCGGGGAGCTGTTTTTT CAILLNTGELFF
TRBJ2-1 TRBD1 TRBV4-1 NA TGCGCCAGCAGCCACAGACAGGGATACAATGAGCAGTTCTTC CASSHRQGYNEQFF
TRBJ2-3 TRBD2 TRBV2 NA TGTGCCGGGAGACTAGCGGGAGTTGATGATACGCAGTATTTT CAGRLAGVDDTQYF
TRBJ1-1 NA TRBV30 NA TGTGCCTGGAGTTTAGGGATGGGCACTGAAGCTTTCTTT CAWSLGMGTEAFF
TRBJ2-7 NA TRBV7-9 NA TGTGCCAGCAGCCCCATCCGGGGCTACCCGAGGATCTACGAGCAGTACTTC CASSPIRGYPRIYEQYF
TRBJ1-1 NA TRBV2 NA TGTGCCAGCAGTGCCTCGTGGGGGGCTGAAGCTTTCTTT CASSASWGAEAFF
TRBJ2-1 NA TRBV4-1 NA TGCGCCAGCAGCCAAGGACCCTTGGGGAATGAGCAGTTCTTC CASSQGPLGNEQFF
TRBJ2-3 TRBD2 TRBV7-2 NA TGTGCCAGCAGCCCTCCCGGGGGGGGTGGATTTGATACGCAGTATTTT CASSPPGGGGFDTQYF
TRBJ2-3 NA TRBV27 NA TGTGCCAGCAGATTAGCTGGGGGCGGGTTAGATACGCAGTATTTT CASRLAGGGLDTQYF
TRBJ2-5 NA TRBV5-4 NA TGTGCCAGCAGCCGGGACCAGTGGATCCAGTACTTC CASSRDQWIQYF
TRBJ2-2 NA TRBV6-1 NA TGTGCCAGCACTTCCCACTCCGGGGAGCTGTTTTTT CASTSHSGELFF
TRBJ2-7 NA TRBV5-4 NA TGTGCCAGCAGCTTGTACAGGGGGGGCTACGAGCAGTACTTC CASSLYRGGYEQYF
TRBJ2-1 TRBD2 TRBV6-1 NA TGTGCCAGCAGAATACTAGCGGGAGGGTTAGGTGAGCAGTTCTTC CASRILAGGLGEQFF
TRBJ2-2 NA TRBV10-3 NA TGTGCCCTCAGGGGAGGTATGACCGGGGAGCTGTTTTTT CALRGGMTGELFF
TRBJ2-1 TRBD2 TRBV27 NA TGTGCCAGCAGTTTAGGCGGGAGACCCTACAATGAGCAGTTCTTC CASSLGGRPYNEQFF
TRBJ2-5 NA TRBV29-1 NA TGCAGCGCCCTCGTGGGGGGGCAGGGGGAGACCCAGTACTTC CSALVGGQGETQYF
TRBJ2-2 NA TRBV30 NA TGTGCCTGGAGAGGAGGGGGCTGGGCCGGGGAGCTGTTTTTT CAWRGGGWAGELFF
TRBJ2-2 TRBD2 TRBV27 NA TGTGCCAGCAGTCCCATAGCGGGAGCCGGGGAGCTGTTTTTT CASSPIAGAGELFF
TRBJ2-7 NA TRBV4-1 NA TGCGCCAGCAGCCAGGCAGGGCCCTACGAGCAGTACTTC CASSQAGPYEQYF
TRBJ1-1 NA TRBV10-3 few TGTGCCATCAGTGTCGGCCAGGAGATGAACACTGAAGCTTTCTTT CAISVGQEMNTEAFF